The 24 T cell receptor beta chains reported below all come from one sample, sequenced in a study of cytotoxic CD8 clonotypes in ibrutinib-treated CLL (dated by TCRdb to the early 2020s). Library prep was done by the immunoSEQ multiplex PCR assay. Imported from immuneACCESS, the table was reduced by TCRdb to in-frame sequences with V and J called. These copies leave out some clones; in studies compared against another copy, an unresolved V gene accounts for under half, and the cause of the remainder is not known. For this sample the table gives over 200,000 clones, of which over 65% were detected only once. The top ten hold more than 4.5% of the sample. The time point label corresponds to: approximately eleven months on ibrutinib. The sample was PBMCs, taken after 12 months of ibrutinib treatment. These TCRs come from a human donor with chronic lymphocytic leukemia.

The chain links TRBV27 to TRBJ1-5; D not certain. Germline V gene data show CDR1 as MNHEY and CDR2 as SMNVEV (reference sequence). V lost 2 bases and J 13 bases, leaving 15 bases between the germline ends. CDR3 length: 13 residues. In DNA, the CDR3 is TGTGCCAGCAGTTTAGCACGTGGGCCGGGGCAGCATTTT. Translated, it gives CASSLARGPGQHF.

V gene TRBV4-3 combines with J gene TRBJ2-5; maybe TRBD2 (5 bases). The ends were cut back, 4 bases at V and 4 bases at J, with 10 bases in the middle. CDR3 size: 13 residues. Germline V gene lookup returns CDR1 LGHNA and CDR2 YSLEER. CDR3 in amino acids: CASSPESGETQYF. DNA for the CDR3: TGCGCCAGCAGCCCAGAAAGCGGAGAGACCCAGTACTTC.

The V gene is TRBV7-2, the J gene TRBJ2-7; D may be TRBD1 or TRBD2 (5 bases each). The germline CDR1 and CDR2 sequences are SGHTA and FQGNSA. The CDR3 is 14 amino acids. Deletions cut 5 bases from V and 3 bases from J, with 14 bases between. CDR3 loop: CASSPRWDHYEQYF. The CDR3 DNA follows: TGTGCCAGCAGCCCCAGATGGGACCACTACGAGCAGTACTTC.

The chain couples TRBV9 to TRBJ2-1; D possibly matches TRBD1 or TRBD2 (5 bases each). The V end lost 3 bases, the J end lost 8 bases, and 12 bases lay between the germline ends. Germline V gene lookup returns CDR1 SGDLS and CDR2 YYNGEE. The CDR3 is 13 amino acids. CDR3 in DNA: TGTGCCAGCAGCGGCGTGGGGGTCGATGAGCAGTTCTTC. It is translated as CASSGVGVDEQFF.

This clone was counted between two and nine times. The rearrangement joins TRBV27 to TRBJ1-5; D unclear. Germline V gene data show CDR1 as MNHEY and CDR2 as SMNVEV (reference sequence). The CDR3 is 17 amino acids. V was pared by 2 bases and J by 5 bases, with 19 bases between. The CDR3 coding sequence is TGTGCCAGCAGTTTACGGGGATGGACGATCGTTGATCAGCCCCAGCATTTT. Its protein is CASSLRGWTIVDQPQHF.

This sequence joins TRBV18 and TRBJ2-7; 7 bases match TRBD1. Germline V gene lookup returns CDR1 KGHSH and CDR2 LQKENI. V was pared by 5 bases and J by 6 bases, with 16 bases of the junction left unmatched. CDR3 length: 16 residues. CDR3 coding DNA: TGTGCCAGCTCAATTGGACAGGCCGGTGGACAATTCGAGCAGTACTTC. It specifies CASSIGQAGGQFEQYF.

The chain recombines TRBV10-2 with TRBJ2-1; 11 nucleotides match TRBD1. Germline lookup yields CDR1 WSHSY and CDR2 SAAADI. Germline trimming cut 3 bases from V and 10 bases from J; bases unmatched to any gene: 8. This CDR3 contains 15 residues. CDR3 bases: TGCGCCAGCAGTGATACCGGGACAGGGGGGGAAGAGCAGTTCTTC. This codes for CASSDTGTGGEEQFF.

This chain connects TRBV7-9 to TRBJ2-2; D may be TRBD1 (5 bases). V was cut by 2 bases and J by 6 bases, with 7 bases left in between. Per the germline V gene, CDR1 is SEHNR and CDR2 is FQNEAQ (reference sequence). This CDR3 has 13 amino acids. For the CDR3, the DNA is TGTGCCAGCAGCTTATTCAGGGCCGGGGAGCTGTTTTTT. Encoded protein: CASSLFRAGELFF.

The CDR3 DNA sequence: TGTGCCAGCAGGCCGACAGGGTCCTATGGCTACACCTTC. Protein product: CASRPTGSYGYTF. V gene TRBV25-1 combines with J gene TRBJ1-2; 7 bases agree with TRBD1. This CDR3 region has 13 residues. The V and J ends lost 6 bases and 4 bases, in that order; junction bases with no gene match: 5. Looked up from germline, CDR1 is MGHDK and CDR2 is SYGVNS.

The gene calls are TRBV5-4 and TRBJ2-3; D call uncertain. The CDR3 is 14 residues long. Germline V gene sequence: CDR1 SGHNT, CDR2 YYREEE (reference sequence). Trimming cost V 4 bases and J 0 bases, with 9 bases left between them. The CDR3 here is CASSPRTSTDTQYF. CDR3 sequence (DNA): TGTGCCAGCAGCCCCAGAACTAGCACAGATACGCAGTATTTT.

This clone was observed a handful of times. The gene calls are TRBV4-1 and TRBJ1-1; the match to TRBD1 covers 7 bases. V was pared by 3 bases and J by 3 bases, with 7 bases of the junction left unmatched. Germline V gene data show CDR1 as MGHRA and CDR2 as YSYEKL. CDR3 size: 15 residues. The DNA for the CDR3 is TGCGCCAGCAGCCAGGGGCAGGGGGGTGACACTGAAGCTTTCTTT. The encoded protein is CASSQGQGGDTEAFF.

Written as DNA, the CDR3 is TGTGCCAGCAGCCCAAGGGGCTCACAGGGGTTGGTAGCTGAAGCTTTCTTT. This encodes CASSPRGSQGLVAEAFF. V and J are TRBV7-3 and TRBJ1-1, with TRBD1 matching 7 bases. CDR3 length: 17 amino acids. Trimming took 5 bases from V and 6 from J; bases not matched to a gene: 18. The germline V gene has CDR1 SGHTA and CDR2 FQGTGA.

The chain couples TRBV9 to TRBJ2-7; D call uncertain. CDR3 length equals 13 residues. Trimming shortened V by 6 bases and J by 3 bases, and 13 bases separated the two germline ends. Germline CDR1 and CDR2: SGDLS and YYNGEE. Here the CDR3 reads CASNRAEGYEQYF. The CDR3 bases are TGTGCCAGCAATCGGGCTGAAGGCTACGAGCAGTACTTC.

The chain couples TRBV30 to TRBJ2-7; TRBD1 is a possible D gene (7 bases). The CDR3 is made up of 14 amino acids. The V and J ends lost 6 bases and 4 bases respectively, with 19 bases between them. The germline CDR1 and CDR2 sequences are GTSNPN and SVGIG (reference sequence). CDR3 protein: CACRGTASLYEQYF. For the CDR3, the DNA is TGTGCCTGTCGCGGGACAGCCAGTCTTTACGAGCAGTACTTC.

The chain recombines TRBV28 with TRBJ1-3, with 10 bases identical to TRBD1. The CDR3 has 18 residues. With V trimmed by 6 bases and J by 0 bases, 11 bases remained unmatched. The germline gives CDR1 MDHEN, CDR2 SYDVKM. CDR3 DNA: TGTGCCAGCAGCAGACCAAGACAGGGGGCAATCTCTGGAAACACCATATATTTT. Protein: CASSRPRQGAISGNTIYF.

The chain employs TRBV6-5 and TRBJ2-3; D is unresolved. Germline CDR1 MNHEY, CDR2 SVGAGI. The CDR3 contains 16 residues. Trimming took off 0 bases at V and 2 bases at J, with 12 bases between the two ends. The CDR3 reads CASSYSRFGHTDTQYF. As DNA, the CDR3 is TGTGCCAGCAGTTACTCGCGTTTTGGGCACACAGATACGCAGTATTTT.

The chain uses TRBV6-1 and TRBJ2-4, with D possibly TRBD1 on 6 matching bases. The V end was cut by 6 bases, the J end by 0 bases, with 12 bases between. CDR3 length equals 15 residues. Germline V CDR1 and CDR2: MNHNS, SASEGT. Written as DNA, the CDR3 is TGTGCCAGCAGGGGGGCTAGAATAGCCAAAAACATTCAGTACTTC. This gives the protein CASRGARIAKNIQYF.

This rearrangement joins TRBV6-1 to TRBJ1-5; unclear D gene. Germline V gene data show CDR1 as MNHNS and CDR2 as SASEGT. The CDR3 is made up of 15 amino acids. Trimming pared 7 bases from V and 3 bases from J, leaving 16 bases between. The CDR3 region has the DNA TGTGCCAGCATCCCAGAGGCCTATTACAATCAGCCCCAGCATTTT. The encoded protein is CASIPEAYYNQPQHF.

The J gene is TRBJ2-5, the V gene TRBV5-1; D not certain. This CDR3 is 15 amino acids long. Germline assignment: CDR1 SGHRS and CDR2 YFSETQ. V gave up 5 bases and J gave up 5 bases, with 19 bases separating them. The CDR3: CASSFDPGGRETQYF. DNA for the CDR3: TGCGCCAGCAGTTTCGATCCGGGCGGTCGGGAGACCCAGTACTTC.

The rearrangement links TRBV7-2 to TRBJ2-1; 10 bases align to TRBD2. V lost 8 bases, J lost 6 bases, and 10 bases stayed unmatched. This CDR3 is 15 amino acids long. Germline values: CDR1 SGHTA, CDR2 FQGNSA. CDR3 amino acids: CASRPLAGVGNEQFF. In DNA, the CDR3 is TGTGCCAGCCGCCCCCTAGCGGGAGTTGGCAATGAGCAGTTCTTC.

This clone turned up a few times. The chain joins TRBV10-2 to TRBJ1-5; 7 bases fit TRBD1. Germline V gene data show CDR1 as WSHSY and CDR2 as SAAADI. The CDR3 consists of 15 residues. V dropped 6 bases and J dropped 0; count of bases not matched to a gene: 5. The CDR3 coding sequence is TGCGCCAGCAGGCAGGGACAGTATAGCAATCAGCCCCAGCATTTT. This sequence encodes CASRQGQYSNQPQHF.

The CDR3 nucleotides read TGTGCCAGCAGCTTCGGTCCGGGGGGGGAGCTGTTTTTT. Its protein is CASSFGPGGELFF. This rearrangement joins TRBV25-1 to TRBJ2-2; tentatively, D is TRBD2 (5 bases). This CDR3 is 13 amino acids long. In germline, CDR1 is MGHDK, CDR2 SYGVNS. V dropped 6 bases and J dropped 8 bases, with 13 bases sitting between them.

A few counts support this clone. The chain has TRBV28 and TRBJ1-5, with a weak D call TRBD1 (5 bases). CDR1 is MDHEN and CDR2 is SYDVKM in the germline V gene. The ends were cut back, 6 bases at V and 7 bases at J, with 10 bases in the middle. This CDR3 region has 12 residues. CDR3 coding DNA: TGTGCCAGCAGGAGCAGGGACCAGCCCCAGCATTTT. Amino acid sequence: CASRSRDQPQHF.

The rearrangement joins TRBV4-3 to TRBJ2-7, with D unclear. The CDR3 length is 12 residues. Germline lookup yields CDR1 LGHNA and CDR2 YSLEER. V was trimmed by 7 bases and J by 3 bases, leaving 10 bases between them. The CDR3 protein is CASNYLVYEQYF. Written as DNA, the CDR3 is TGCGCCAGCAATTATCTAGTCTACGAGCAGTACTTC.